This TCR beta chain originates from a study of T cell responses to AZD1222 COVID-19 vaccine. The study's findings and limits: CD4 TCRs covered the whole spike, strongest at regions 160-218 and 743-854. Scientists sampled the repertoires only once the peak T cell response had passed.

Measured with immunoSEQ multiplex PCR; TCRdb has only the in-frame clones, and not every one. The data hold about 120,000 clones, with roughly 92% observed a single time. CDR3 length: 13 residues. Germline CDR1 reads DFQATT; CDR2 reads SNEGSKA (reference sequence). Trimming took 3 bases from V and 0 from J, leaving 9 bases between them. On this clone itself: Its antigen remains unknown.

The source is an adult who received the AZD1222 COVID-19 vaccine. J is TRBJ2-7 and V is TRBV20-1; a weak D match, TRBD2 (5 bases). This sample comprised peripheral blood, obtained 28 days after the second AZD1222 dose. The CDR3 coding sequence is TGCAGTGCTAGTATAGGAGGCTCCTACGAGCAGTACTTC. Its translation: CSASIGGSYEQYF.